This is a list of T cell receptor beta chains from one sample in a study of control samples from healthy donors and cancer patients. Clones were read by immunoSEQ multiplex PCR, and TCRdb kept only the in-frame ones, dropping some. Of about 54,000 clones listed, 95% to 96% were seen once; the top ten hold around 1.9%. Sequences were obtained from blood. The receptors stem from a woman in her 30s in good health. Each CDR3 is given with its conserved first and last residue. The D gene is left open where the match is weak. Only part of the rows carry a size: once, few, many, or a class if the clone is expanded.

TRBV7-3	TRBD1	NA	TRBJ2-1	TGTGCCAGCAGCGATAACCCCTCCGGGACAGGGTACAATGAGCAGTTCTTC	CASSDNPSGTGYNEQFF
TRBV19	TRBD2	NA	TRBJ2-1	TGTGCCAGTAGTATGGGACTATACAATGAGCAGTTCTTC	CASSMGLYNEQFF
TRBV28	NA	once	TRBJ2-1	TGTGCCAGCACCCTCAGAGATACTAGCCCTAACAATGAGCAGTTCTTC	CASTLRDTSPNNEQFF
TRBV19	NA	NA	TRBJ1-4	TGTGCCAGTAGTACTCAAGTTGAGAGTGAAAAACTGTTTTTT	CASSTQVESEKLFF
TRBV28	NA	NA	TRBJ2-6	TGTGCCAGCAGTCCCCCCTTTTGGTCTGGGGCCAACGTCCTGACTTTC	CASSPPFWSGANVLTF
TRBV11-2	NA	NA	TRBJ2-7	TGTGCCAGCAGCTTATATGCCGAGCAGTACTTC	CASSLYAEQYF
TRBV14	NA	NA	TRBJ2-5	TGTGCCAGCAGCCAAGTCTACGGGAGTATAGTGACCCAGTACTTC	CASSQVYGSIVTQYF
TRBV19	TRBD2	NA	TRBJ2-1	TGTGCCAGTAGTATTGGAACTAGCGGGAGCCACAATGAGCAGTTCTTC	CASSIGTSGSHNEQFF
TRBV28	NA	NA	TRBJ1-6	TGTGCCAGCAGTTTAAGCCCGGCGGGGCTAGATTCACCCCTCCACTTT	CASSLSPAGLDSPLHF
TRBV27	NA	NA	TRBJ2-1	TGTGCCAGCAGTCCCCAAGCCAGGACCAAGAAAGCCTACAATGAGCAGTTCTTC	CASSPQARTKKAYNEQFF
TRBV2	NA	NA	TRBJ2-2	TGTGCCAGCAGTCGAACCGGGGAGCTGTTTTTT	CASSRTGELFF
TRBV5-4	TRBD2	NA	TRBJ2-1	TGTGCCAGCAGCGCGACTAGCGGGGGGTACAGTGAGCAGTTCTTC	CASSATSGGYSEQFF
TRBV5-1	TRBD1	once	TRBJ2-1	TGCGCCAGCAGCTCGGGACAGACCCTCTACAATGAGCAGTTCTTC	CASSSGQTLYNEQFF
TRBV5-4	TRBD2	NA	TRBJ2-3	TGTGCCAGCAGTCCGGGACTAGGAGGGCCGCCTGATACGCAGTATTTT	CASSPGLGGPPDTQYF
TRBV27	NA	NA	TRBJ2-7	TGTGCCAGCAGTTTATCTCGGGGAGGCGAGCAGTACTTC	CASSLSRGGEQYF
TRBV6-6	NA	NA	TRBJ2-2	TGTGCCAGCAGTTACCCTCTACCGACGAACACCGGGGAGCTGTTTTTT	CASSYPLPTNTGELFF
TRBV5-1	TRBD2	NA	TRBJ2-7	TGCGCCAGCAGCCCAGGACTAGGCTCCTACGAGCAGTACTTC	CASSPGLGSYEQYF
TRBV2	TRBD1	NA	TRBJ2-7	TGTGCCAGCAGGACCGGGACAGGAGGTAACGAGCAGTACTTC	CASRTGTGGNEQYF
TRBV14	NA	NA	TRBJ2-2	TGTGCCAGCAGCCAAGGTCTAGGGGTCCCCACCGGGGAGCTGTTTTTT	CASSQGLGVPTGELFF
TRBV7-9	TRBD2	NA	TRBJ2-5	TGTGCCAGCAGCTCTTTAGCGGGAGTAAAGGAGACCCAGTACTTC	CASSSLAGVKETQYF
TRBV29-1	NA	NA	TRBJ2-1	TGCAGCGTTGAGGTTAATGAGCAGTTCTTC	CSVEVNEQFF
TRBV5-1	NA	NA	TRBJ2-5	TGCGCCAGCACGTGGAATCCGGGACCGAACCAAGAGACCCAGTACTTC	CASTWNPGPNQETQYF
TRBV11-2	TRBD2	NA	TRBJ2-3	TGTGCCAGCAGCGCAGGAGCGGGAGGGGTGGCAGATACGCAGTATTTT	CASSAGAGGVADTQYF